Each of the 31 T cell receptor beta chains below was sequenced from the same sample in a study of blood T cell repertoires in COVID-19. The method was immunoSEQ multiplex PCR; TCRdb's version includes in-frame clones alone and lacks a portion of them. The top ten clones hold 6.5% to 9% of a sample with approximately 200,000 clones, approximately 83% of them seen once. The sample comprised peripheral blood. These receptors came from a woman in her 50s with acute or convalescent COVID-19.

The CDR3 bases are TGTGCCAGCAGTTACGGAGACAATGAGCAGTTCTTC. Its protein is CASSYGDNEQFF. This chain connects TRBV6-2 or TRBV6-3 to TRBJ2-1; unclear D gene. The CDR3 contains 12 residues. Trimming left V 2 bases short and J 5 bases short, with 4 bases between. CDR1 is MNHEY and CDR2 is SVGEGT in the germline V gene.

The CDR3 bases are TGCGCCAGCAGCCAAGCAGGGACAGGGTACAGCCGGGAGCTGTTTTTT. The encoded protein is CASSQAGTGYSRELFF. This chain uses TRBV4-1 with TRBJ2-2, with 9 bases aligning to TRBD1. The V segment lost 1 base and the J segment 9 bases; nucleotides outside the gene matches: 9. Germline V lookup: CDR1 MGHRA, CDR2 YSYEKL. The CDR3 spans 16 residues.

V gene TRBV11-2 combines with J gene TRBJ1-2; D gene ambiguous. The CDR3 has 12 amino acids. From germline, CDR1 is SGHAT and CDR2 FQNNGV. Trimming removed 4 bases at V and 1 base at J, with 4 bases between. The CDR3 DNA sequence: TGTGCCAGCAGCTCACTTAACTATGGCTACACCTTC. The encoded protein is CASSSLNYGYTF. Combining the CDR3 with reference TRBV11-2 and TRBJ1-2 gives the whole variable domain EAGVAQSPRYKIIEKRQSVAFWCNPISGHATLYWYQQILGQGPKLLIQFQNNGVVDDSQLPKDRFSAERLKGVDSTLKIQPAKLEDSAVYLCASSSLNYGYTFGSGTRLTVV.

The CDR3: CSVVTADTRSYEQYF. The CDR3 DNA reads as TGCAGCGTTGTTACTGCCGATACTCGCTCCTACGAGCAGTACTTC. The chain employs TRBV29-1 and TRBJ2-7, with D uncertain. The CDR3 totals 15 residues. V gave up 4 bases and J gave up 0 bases, with 16 bases separating them. Germline V CDR1 and CDR2: SQVTM, ANQGSEA.

This sequence joins TRBV5-1 and TRBJ2-1; 9 positions agree with TRBD2. From germline, CDR1 is SGHRS and CDR2 YFSETQ. The CDR3 runs 16 residues. V shed 4 bases and J 4 bases; nucleotides not matched to a gene: 9. DNA for the CDR3: TGCGCCAGCAGCCCCGGGGCTAGCGGGGTATACAATGAGCAGTTCTTC. This codes for CASSPGASGVYNEQFF.

The V and J genes are TRBV7-3 and TRBJ1-2, with 7 bases fitting TRBD1. Unmatched junction bases numbered 6, after V lost 10 bases and J lost 4 bases. The germline gives CDR1 SGHTA, CDR2 FQGTGA. This CDR3 region has 12 residues. The CDR3 DNA sequence: TGTGCCACCGGTGACAGGGCCTATGGCTACACCTTC. It encodes CATGDRAYGYTF.

The V gene is TRBV2, the J gene TRBJ2-1; 11 positions agree with TRBD2. After removal of 5 bases from V and 0 bases from J, the junction contained 3 bases not matched to a gene. This CDR3 region has 16 residues. In germline, CDR1 is SNHLY, CDR2 FYNNEI. CDR3 amino acids: CASSWTSGYSYNEQFF. The DNA for the CDR3 is TGTGCCAGCAGTTGGACTAGCGGGTACTCCTACAATGAGCAGTTCTTC.

This chain uses TRBV19 with TRBJ2-7; tentatively, D is TRBD2 (6 bases). The CDR3 length is 14 residues. Germline assignment: CDR1 LNHDA and CDR2 SQIVND (reference sequence). Trimming cost V 3 bases and J 6 bases, with 15 bases left between them. The CDR3, as DNA: TGTGCCAGTAGTATCGGAGGGAGAGGGGTCGAGCAGTACTTC. It is translated as CASSIGGRGVEQYF.

The chain links TRBV30 to TRBJ1-5, with D unresolved. The CDR3 totals 15 residues. Germline V gene lookup returns CDR1 GTSNPN and CDR2 SVGIG (reference sequence). The ends were cut back, 2 bases at V and 0 bases at J, with 11 bases in the middle. CDR3 residues: CAWSLKRNSNQPQHF. The CDR3 bases are TGTGCCTGGAGTTTGAAGAGGAATAGCAATCAGCCCCAGCATTTT. The whole variable domain, filled in from reference TRBV30 and TRBJ1-5, reads SQTIHQWPATLVQPVGSPLSLECTVEGTSNPNLYWYRQAAGRGLQLLFYSVGIGQISSEVPQNLSASRPQDRQFILSSKKLLLSDSGFYLCAWSLKRNSNQPQHFGDGTRLSIL.

The CDR3 DNA is TGTGCCAGCAGTTCAAGAGGGGGGGAGCTGTTTTTT. This codes for CASSSRGGELFF. This chain links TRBV6-5 with TRBJ2-2; D possibly corresponds to TRBD2 (5 bases). The germline gives CDR1 MNHEY, CDR2 SVGAGI. The CDR3 spans 12 residues. The germline V and J ends were trimmed by 4 bases and 8 bases, with 8 bases remaining between them.

The V gene is TRBV7-9, the J gene TRBJ2-1; possibly TRBD2 for D (7 bases). CDR3 length: 15 amino acids. Germline V gene data show CDR1 as SEHNR and CDR2 as FQNEAQ (reference sequence). Trimming removed 4 bases at V and 4 bases at J, with 14 bases between. The CDR3 DNA reads TGTGCCAGCAGCTCATACAGGGAGGGGTACAATGAGCAGTTCTTC. This encodes CASSSYREGYNEQFF.

Of note for this clone: Other nucleotide sequences from this sample produce the same CDR3. The chain is built from TRBV4-1 and TRBJ1-2, with D unclear. CDR1 and CDR2 (germline): MGHRA, YSYEKL. V lost 0 bases to trimming and J lost 4 bases, with 9 bases between them. This CDR3 has 14 amino acids. The CDR3 loop reads CASSQDPGSYGYTF. DNA for the CDR3: TGCGCCAGCAGCCAAGATCCGGGGAGCTATGGCTACACCTTC.

This clone was counted a few times. The chain employs TRBV30 and TRBJ1-1, with 10 nucleotides matching TRBD1. The V segment lost 5 bases and the J segment 7 bases; nucleotides outside the gene matches: 7. This CDR3 region has 13 residues. The germline CDR1 and CDR2 sequences are GTSNPN and SVGIG (reference sequence). The CDR3: CAWGDRGRNEAFF. CDR3 nucleotides: TGTGCCTGGGGAGACAGGGGGCGGAATGAAGCTTTCTTT.

The V and J genes are TRBV3-1 (or the pseudogene TRBV3-2) and TRBJ2-7, with D possibly being TRBD1 (6 bases). In germline, CDR1 is LGHDT, CDR2 YNNKEL (reference sequence). This CDR3 is 13 amino acids long. V dropped 5 bases and J dropped 6 bases, with 14 bases sitting between them. In DNA, the CDR3 is TGTGCCAGCAGCTCGTCACACAGGGCCGAGCAGTACTTC. The encoded protein is CASSSSHRAEQYF.

The J gene is TRBJ1-5, the V gene TRBV7-2, with D hard to call. This CDR3 has 16 amino acids. V gave up 5 bases and J gave up 4 bases, with 18 bases separating them. Germline V gene lookup returns CDR1 SGHTA and CDR2 FQGNSA. CDR3 in DNA: TGTGCCAGCAGCCTTAGCGCCGGGGTCTTGAATCAGCCCCAGCATTTT. It codes for CASSLSAGVLNQPQHF.

The chain links TRBV2 to TRBJ2-7, with no clear D. Trimming took 6 bases from V and 3 from J, leaving 12 bases between them. The length of the CDR3 is 13 residues. Germline-derived CDR1 and CDR2 are SNHLY and FYNNEI. CDR3 sequence (DNA): TGTGCCAGCAGGGGCAGGATTTTCTACGAGCAGTACTTC. Encoded protein: CASRGRIFYEQYF.

Concerning this clone: The junction shows a germline mismatch at one end, possibly a read error. This same CDR3 is encoded by further DNA sequences in the sample. The CDR3 loop reads CAWSKGLAGMIETQYF. In nucleotides, the CDR3 is TGTGCCTGGAGTAAAGGACTAGCGGGAATGATCGAGACTCAGTACTTC. The chain links TRBV30 to TRBJ2-5, with 12 bases that match TRBD2. This CDR3 region has 16 residues. Looked up from germline, CDR1 is GTSNPN and CDR2 is SVGIG (reference sequence).

The chain joins TRBV5-1 to TRBJ2-3; 13 positions agree with TRBD2. This CDR3 region has 18 residues. Trimming took 2 bases from V and 0 from J; bases not matched to a gene: 6. CDR1 SGHRS and CDR2 YFSETQ come from the germline V gene. CDR3: CASSFGLTSGRSTDTQYF. The CDR3 DNA follows: TGCGCCAGCAGCTTTGGATTGACTAGCGGGAGGAGCACAGATACGCAGTATTTT.

This rearrangement joins TRBV19 to TRBJ1-5; D unresolved. The V end was cut by 0 bases, the J end by 13 bases, with 10 bases between. The germline gives CDR1 LNHDA, CDR2 SQIVND (reference sequence). This CDR3 has 12 residues. CDR3 DNA: TGTGCCAGTAGTATAGAGGGGAGGGCGCAGCATTTT. This translates into CASSIEGRAQHF. Variable domain in full (rest from reference TRBV19 and TRBJ1-5): DGGITQSPKYLFRKEGQNVTLSCEQNLNHDAMYWYRQDPGQGLRLIYYSQIVNDFQKGDIAEGYSVSREKKESFPLTVTSAQKNPTAFYLCASSIEGRAQHFGDGTRLSIL.

The J gene is TRBJ2-4, the V gene TRBV2; 9 bases agree with TRBD1. V shed 7 bases and J 9 bases; nucleotides not matched to a gene: 7. Germline assignment: CDR1 SNHLY and CDR2 FYNNEI. This CDR3 has 13 amino acids. The CDR3 spells CASTSGTGSIQYF. The CDR3 nucleotides are TGTGCCAGCACATCCGGGACAGGGTCCATTCAGTACTTC.

The CDR3 coding sequence is TGTGCCAGCAGCCCCTTAACGGGTAGAGAGACCCAGTACTTC. Protein: CASSPLTGRETQYF. The genes are TRBV5-6 and TRBJ2-5; D is uncertain. Germline assignment: CDR1 SGHDT and CDR2 YYEEEE. The V and J ends lost 4 bases and 4 bases respectively, with 14 bases between them. The CDR3 has 14 residues. Full variable domain (rest looked up from reference TRBV5-6 and TRBJ2-5): DAGVTQSPTHLIKTRGQQVTLRCSPKSGHDTVSWYQQALGQGPQFIFQYYEEEERQRGNFPDRFSGHQFPNYSSELNVNALLLGDSALYLCASSPLTGRETQYFGPGTRLLVL.

The gene calls are TRBV2 and TRBJ1-3; D gene unclear. The germline V gene encodes CDR1 SNHLY and CDR2 FYNNEI. The germline V and J ends were trimmed by 4 bases and 0 bases, with 7 bases remaining between them. CDR3 length: 14 residues. The CDR3 DNA is TGTGCCAGCAGTGCGGGTGACTCTGGAAACACCATATATTTT. Translating it yields CASSAGDSGNTIYF.

The rearrangement links TRBV6-1 to TRBJ1-4; D might be TRBD1 (6 bases). Per germline, CDR1 MNHNS and CDR2 SASEGT. The ends were cut back, 3 bases at V and 8 bases at J, with 16 bases in the middle. The CDR3 consists of 15 residues. The chain's CDR3 is CASSDTSAGAEKLFF. For the CDR3, the DNA is TGTGCCAGCAGTGATACTTCAGCAGGGGCAGAAAAACTGTTTTTT.

The chain couples TRBV4-2 to TRBJ1-5; 7 nucleotides align to TRBD1. The CDR3 spans 16 residues. The germline CDR1 and CDR2 sequences are LGHNA and YNFKEQ. V was pared by 3 bases and J by 7 bases, with 12 bases of the junction left unmatched. Here the CDR3 DNA reads TGTGCCAGCAGCCAGGCCGGACAGGTTTTGGTCCAGCCCCAGCATTTT. The encoded protein is CASSQAGQVLVQPQHF.

The V call is TRBV7-2, the J call TRBJ1-5; D ambiguous. The CDR3 has 14 residues. Looked up from germline, CDR1 is SGHTA and CDR2 is FQGNSA. Trimming pared 2 bases from V and 0 bases from J, leaving 5 bases between. The CDR3 DNA sequence: TGTGCCAGCAGCTTATACAGTAGCAATCAGCCCCAGCATTTT. Amino acid sequence: CASSLYSSNQPQHF.

The chain employs TRBV5-1 and TRBJ2-2, with TRBD1 matching 7 bases. Germline V CDR1 and CDR2: SGHRS, YFSETQ. The CDR3 consists of 17 residues. J lost 1 base, V lost 4 bases, and 10 bases had no gene match. CDR3 in amino acids: CASSLSQGSLNTGELFF. CDR3 coding DNA: TGCGCCAGCAGCCTATCACAGGGGTCCTTGAACACCGGGGAGCTGTTTTTT.

The CDR3 region is CATTSGGTGPTEAFF. The CDR3 DNA reads as TGTGCCACCACTTCTGGGGGGACAGGGCCCACTGAAGCTTTCTTT. This chain connects TRBV24-1 to TRBJ1-1; 9 bases line up with TRBD1. Germline lookup yields CDR1 KGHDR and CDR2 SFDVKD. The CDR3 contains 15 residues. The ends lost 8 bases at V and 4 bases at J; junction bases unmatched: 10.

This clone was recorded only once. The chain combines TRBV12-3 or TRBV12-4 with TRBJ1-1; no reliable D call. This CDR3 region has 11 residues. V lost 6 bases and J lost 2, with 4 bases in between. CDR3 loop: CASSPNTEAFF. The DNA for the CDR3 is TGTGCCAGCAGCCCTAACACTGAAGCTTTCTTT.

The V call is TRBV6-1, the J call TRBJ1-1; possible D gene TRBD1, 6 bases. The CDR3 consists of 13 residues. CDR1 is MNHNS, CDR2 SASEGT, per germline. V shed 2 bases and J shed 8 bases, with 12 bases lying between them. In nucleotides, the CDR3 is TGTGCCAGCAGTGAATGGTCAGGGGCCGAAGCTTTCTTT. Translation: CASSEWSGAEAFF.

This chain uses TRBV6-1 with TRBJ1-6; D perhaps matches TRBD1 (6 bases). The CDR3 consists of 14 residues. V was trimmed by 3 bases and J by 10 bases, leaving 13 bases between them. CDR1 is MNHNS, CDR2 SASEGT, per germline. CDR3 sequence: CASSEGAGGSPLHF. The CDR3 coding sequence is TGTGCCAGCAGTGAGGGGGCAGGTGGGTCACCCCTCCACTTT.

This rearrangement joins TRBV5-6 to TRBJ2-7; perhaps TRBD2 as D (7 bases). There are 16 residues in the CDR3. Trimming shortened V by 0 bases and J by 4 bases, and 17 bases separated the two germline ends. Germline-derived CDR1 and CDR2 are SGHDT and YYEEEE. DNA of the CDR3: TGTGCCAGCAGCTTGGTGGGGGGGGCCAGGAAATACGAGCAGTACTTC. It specifies CASSLVGGARKYEQYF. Using reference TRBV5-6 and TRBJ2-7 for the parts outside the CDR3, the full variable domain is DAGVTQSPTHLIKTRGQQVTLRCSPKSGHDTVSWYQQALGQGPQFIFQYYEEEERQRGNFPDRFSGHQFPNYSSELNVNALLLGDSALYLCASSLVGGARKYEQYFGPGTRLTVT.